The T cell receptor (beta chain) under discussion was sequenced for a study of T cells in Graves' hyperthyroidism and ophthalmopathy. Overall study context: The initial diagnosis was the point when peripheral blood was collected, ahead of any treatment.

This clonotype was seen a few times. Its antigen is currently unknown. Patients with ophthalmopathy all had a Clinical Activity Score of at least 3, a NOSPECS grade of at least 4 and duration under 3 months. The germline V gene encodes CDR1 SEHNR and CDR2 FQNEAQ (reference sequence). V lost 2 bases, J lost 2 bases, and 4 bases stayed unmatched. This CDR3 contains 15 residues. Overall study findings and caveats: A median around 6.4 months before onset, the model predicted ophthalmopathy. Among thyroid clonotypes expanded above 0.001, most also appeared in blood.

Regions amplified from RNA transcripts were the TCR beta CDR3 regions. TCR CDR3 regions were first amplified by RT-PCR with HTBI primers. MiXCR, applied by TCRdb to the multiplex PCR reads, yields one record per CDR3 protein. This sample carries a few hundred thousand distinct CDR3 sequences, 15% to 20% of them seen once, and the ten largest clones take 17%. This TCR derives from a young woman with Graves' ophthalmopathy. The genes are TRBV7-9 and TRBJ1-1; TRBD1 aligns across 8 bases. Source material: blood. CDR3 nucleotide sequence: TGTGCCAGCAGCTTAACAGGGGGGGATAACACTGAAGCTTTCTTT. Residues: CASSLTGGDNTEAFF.